Listed here is a single T cell receptor beta chain. Original processing notes: Cell counts per sample came from amplifying reference gene primers. Some clones are missing from TCRdb's copy, which holds only in-frame ones; the method was immunoSEQ multiplex PCR. V and J calls and clone size are those listed in that table; D and trimming were worked out from the DNA. The profile shows roughly 49,000 clones, roughly 90% of them singletons. Germline CDR1 and CDR2: SGHAT and FQDESV (reference sequence). This CDR3 comprises 16 residues. With V trimmed by 4 bases and J by 10 bases, 9 bases remained unmatched. The data were obtained in a study of blood T cell repertoires in COVID-19.

The sequence was collected from a woman older than 75 with acute or convalescent COVID-19. The sequenced material came from peripheral blood. V and J are TRBV11-1 and TRBJ2-1, with 14 positions matching TRBD2. CDR3 nucleotides: TGTGCCAGCAGCTGGGAGGGACTAGCGGGAGAAGGGGAGCAGTTCTTC. This translates into CASSWEGLAGEGEQFF. The entire variable domain, with the rest obtained from reference TRBV11-1 and TRBJ2-1, is as follows: EAEVAQSPRYKITEKSQAVAFWCDPISGHATLYWYRQILGQGPELLVQFQDESVVDDSQLPKDRFSAERLKGVDSTLKIQPAELGDSAMYLCASSWEGLAGEGEQFFGPGTRLTVL.